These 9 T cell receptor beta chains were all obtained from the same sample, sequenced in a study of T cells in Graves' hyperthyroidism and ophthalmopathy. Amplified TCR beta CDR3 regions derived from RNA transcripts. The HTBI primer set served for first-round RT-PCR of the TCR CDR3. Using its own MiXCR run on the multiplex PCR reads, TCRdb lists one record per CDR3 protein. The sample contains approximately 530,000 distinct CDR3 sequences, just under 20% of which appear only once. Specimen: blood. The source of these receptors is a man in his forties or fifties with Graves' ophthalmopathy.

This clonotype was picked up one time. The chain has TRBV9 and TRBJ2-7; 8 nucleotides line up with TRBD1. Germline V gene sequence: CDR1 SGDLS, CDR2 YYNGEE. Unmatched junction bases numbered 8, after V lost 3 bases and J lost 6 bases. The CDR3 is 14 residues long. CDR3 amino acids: CASSAGQGTCEQYF. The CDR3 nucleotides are TGTGCCAGCAGCGCTGGACAGGGTACCTGCGAGCAGTACTTC.

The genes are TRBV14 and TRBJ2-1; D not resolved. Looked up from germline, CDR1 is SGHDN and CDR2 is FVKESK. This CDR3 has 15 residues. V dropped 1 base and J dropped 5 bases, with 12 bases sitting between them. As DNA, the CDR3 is TGTGCCAGCAGCCAAGGCTTAGGGTGGAACAATGAGCAGTTCTTC. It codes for CASSQGLGWNNEQFF.

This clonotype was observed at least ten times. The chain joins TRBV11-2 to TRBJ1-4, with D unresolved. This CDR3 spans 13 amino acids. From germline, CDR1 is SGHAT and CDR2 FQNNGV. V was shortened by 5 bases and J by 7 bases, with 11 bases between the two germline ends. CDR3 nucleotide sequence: TGTGCCAGCAGCCCCATAGGGATTGAAAAACTGTTTTTT. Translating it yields CASSPIGIEKLFF.

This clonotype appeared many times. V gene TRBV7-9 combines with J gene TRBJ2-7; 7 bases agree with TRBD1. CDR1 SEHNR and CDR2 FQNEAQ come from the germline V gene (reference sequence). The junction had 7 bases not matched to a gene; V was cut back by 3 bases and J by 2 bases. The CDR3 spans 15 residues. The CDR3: CASSFPGQPPYEQYF. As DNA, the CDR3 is TGTGCCAGCAGCTTTCCGGGACAGCCCCCCTACGAGCAGTACTTC.

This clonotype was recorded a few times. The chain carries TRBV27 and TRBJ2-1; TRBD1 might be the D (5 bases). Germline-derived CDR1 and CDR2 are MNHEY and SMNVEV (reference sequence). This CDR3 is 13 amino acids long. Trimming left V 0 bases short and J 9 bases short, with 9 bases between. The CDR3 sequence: CASSLSQGFEQFF. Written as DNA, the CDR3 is TGTGCCAGCAGTTTATCCCAGGGATTTGAGCAGTTCTTC.

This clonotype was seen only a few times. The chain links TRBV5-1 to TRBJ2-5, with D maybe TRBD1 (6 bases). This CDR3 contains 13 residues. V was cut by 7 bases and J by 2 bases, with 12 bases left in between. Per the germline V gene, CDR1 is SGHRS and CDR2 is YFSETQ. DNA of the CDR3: TGCGCCAGCCGATGGACAGCTCAAGAGACCCAGTACTTC. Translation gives CASRWTAQETQYF. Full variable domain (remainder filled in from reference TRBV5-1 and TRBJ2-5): KAGVTQTPRYLIKTRGQQVTLSCSPISGHRSVSWYQQTPGQGLQFLFEYFSETQRNKGNFPGRFSGRQFSNSRSEMNVSTLELGDSALYLCASRWTAQETQYFGPGTRLLVL.

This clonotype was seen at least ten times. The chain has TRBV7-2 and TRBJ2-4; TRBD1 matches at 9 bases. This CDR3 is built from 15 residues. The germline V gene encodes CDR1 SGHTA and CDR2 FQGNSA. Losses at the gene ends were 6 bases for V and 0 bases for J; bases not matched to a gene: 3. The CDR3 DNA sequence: TGTGCCAGCAGAACAGGGGGCTTAGCCAAAAACATTCAGTACTTC. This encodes CASRTGGLAKNIQYF. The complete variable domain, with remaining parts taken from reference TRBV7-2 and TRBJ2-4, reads GAGVSQSPSNKVTEKGKDVELRCDPISGHTALYWYRQSLGQGLEFLIYFQGNSAPDKSGLPSDRFSAERTGGSVSTLTIQRTQQEDSAVYLCASRTGGLAKNIQYFGAGTRLSVL.

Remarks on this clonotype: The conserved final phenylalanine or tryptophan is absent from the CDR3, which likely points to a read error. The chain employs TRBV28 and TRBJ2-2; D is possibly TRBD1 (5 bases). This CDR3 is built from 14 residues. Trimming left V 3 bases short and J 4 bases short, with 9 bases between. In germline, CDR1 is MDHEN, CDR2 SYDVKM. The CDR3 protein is CASSFYQGTGELFL. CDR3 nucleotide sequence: TGTGCCAGCAGTTTTTATCAGGGCACCGGGGAGCTGTTTCTT.

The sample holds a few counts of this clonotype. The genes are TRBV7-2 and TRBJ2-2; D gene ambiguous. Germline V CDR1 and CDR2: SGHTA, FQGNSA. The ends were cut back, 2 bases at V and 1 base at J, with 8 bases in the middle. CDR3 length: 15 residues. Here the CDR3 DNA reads TGTGCCAGCAGCTTATTCGGTCGGAACACCGGGGAGCTGTTTTTT. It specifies CASSLFGRNTGELFF.